This TCR beta chain was obtained from a study of OX40 agonist ivuxolimab in advanced cancers. In terms of the full investigation: Ivuxolimab was an agonistic, fully human IgG2 monoclonal antibody directed against OX40 (CD134), a costimulatory receptor. Intravenous ivuxolimab was administered to patients every 2 weeks at six dose levels: 0.01, 0.1, 0.3, 1.5, 3 and 10 mg/kg. Among the roughly 50 dose-escalation patients, around 19 had hepatocellular carcinoma, 15 or so melanoma, 9 renal cell carcinoma and 9 head and neck cancer. The dose-escalation cohort was approximately 83% male with a mean age of approximately 60 years, ranging from roughly 23 to 85. Prior anti-PD-1, anti-PD-L1 or anti-CTLA-4 therapy was permitted, and less than 45% of dose-escalation patients had received checkpoint inhibitors. Partial responses were achieved by three dose-escalation patients, of whom one had hepatocellular carcinoma and two had cutaneous melanoma. Peripheral TCRbeta sequencing aimed to test whether ivuxolimab altered TCR sequence diversity and caused clonal T-cell expansion. The monotherapy dose-escalation portion (N = 52 patients) of the phase I ivuxolimab trial is reported in the paper. What the work shows at the level of the full study, not this receptor alone: In partial responders in the 0.1-3.0 mg/kg groups, normalized peripheral clonal expansion was found to be among the lowest, especially among CD8+ T cells. After ivuxolimab, expanded clones were on average more numerous among CD8+ T cells than among CD4+ T cells. Which antigens the clonally expanded peripheral T cells were specific for was not determined. Low levels of normalized T-cell clonal expansion were also seen in some nonresponding patients. At doses of 0.1 to 3.0 mg/kg, clonal expansion of both CD4+ and CD8+ T cells in blood was seen between baseline and week 6.

Remarks on this clone: Its antigen remains undetermined. Nothing much larger sits one base from this clone, and base qualities are not available.

The trial excluded patients who had a history of autoimmune disease or were on systemic immunosuppression. Peripheral blood for TCR sequencing was collected from all dose cohorts at baseline, on cycle 4 day 1, and on cycle 7 day 1. Samples came from an open-label, multicenter, first-in-human phase I dose-escalation trial of ivuxolimab. The trial enrolled adults with locally advanced or metastatic head and neck squamous cell, hepatocellular, melanoma or renal cell carcinoma. Before TCR sequencing, CD4+ and CD8+ T cells were separately sorted from peripheral blood. Genomic DNA was extracted from sorted cells for sequencing of the TCRbeta CDR3 region. The immunoSEQ Assay was used for sequencing of TCRbeta CDR3 regions. The table was pulled from immuneACCESS by TCRdb, which kept in-frame rearrangements only. Such tables lose some clones; where checked, under half of the loss comes from unresolved V genes, and the rest has no known cause. The table for this sample lists under 50,000 clones; 75% to 80% of them were counted only once. The ten largest clonotypes hold 7.9% of the sample.

The CDR3 sequence holds 17 residues, the cysteine and phenylalanine included. Just CDR3 DNA is preserved here, 51 bases in frame from base 1. V was cut back by 3 bases and J by 11 bases, leaving a gap of 26 bases between them. The CDR1 and CDR2 encoded by the germline V gene are MNHNS and SASEGT. The rearrangement joined TRBV6-1 to TRBJ1-5; TRBD1 could be the D gene, as 6 bases match. This TCR was sampled from an adult with an advanced solid tumor such as melanoma, head and neck, liver or kidney cancer. Material: CD4+ or CD8+ T cells sorted from blood, obtained in a trial of the OX40 agonist ivuxolimab. In nucleotides, the sequence is TGTGCCAGCAGTGATGGGTTGGGGGAGGGACCGGGACAATCCCAGCATTTT. This gives the protein CASSDGLGEGPGQSQHF.